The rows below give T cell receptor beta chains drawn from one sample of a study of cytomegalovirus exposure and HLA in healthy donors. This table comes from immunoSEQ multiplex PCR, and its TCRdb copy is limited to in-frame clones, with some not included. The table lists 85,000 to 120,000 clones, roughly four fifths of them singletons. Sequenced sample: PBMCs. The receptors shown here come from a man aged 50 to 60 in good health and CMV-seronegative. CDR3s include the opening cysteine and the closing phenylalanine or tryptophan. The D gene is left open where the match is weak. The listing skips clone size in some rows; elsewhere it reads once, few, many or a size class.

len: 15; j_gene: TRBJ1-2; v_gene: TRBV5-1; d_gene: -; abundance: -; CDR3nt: TGCGCCAGCAGCTTGACGGGGGATGGGGACTATGGCTACACCTTC; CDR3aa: CASSLTGDGDYGYTF
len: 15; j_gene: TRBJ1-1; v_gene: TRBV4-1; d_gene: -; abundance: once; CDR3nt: TGCGCCAGCAGCCTTCGTGGACAGTTGGCCCCTGAAGCTTTCTTT; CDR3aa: CASSLRGQLAPEAFF
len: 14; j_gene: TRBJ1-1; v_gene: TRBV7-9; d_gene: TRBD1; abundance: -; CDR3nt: TGTGCCAGCAGCTTATGGGACAGGAACACTGAAGCTTTCTTT; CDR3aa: CASSLWDRNTEAFF
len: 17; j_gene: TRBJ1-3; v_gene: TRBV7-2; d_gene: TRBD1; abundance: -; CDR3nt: TGTGCCAGCAGCTTTCAGGACAGGGGACACTCTGGAAACACCATATATTTT; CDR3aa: CASSFQDRGHSGNTIYF
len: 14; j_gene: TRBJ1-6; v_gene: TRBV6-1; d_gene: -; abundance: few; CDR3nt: TGTGCCACCCAGTCACAGCTTGTGGATTCACCCCTCCACTTT; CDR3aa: CATQSQLVDSPLHF
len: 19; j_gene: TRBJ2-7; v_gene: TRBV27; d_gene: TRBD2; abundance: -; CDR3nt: TGTGCCAGCAGTTTATACAGGGGACTAGCGGGGGGGAGCTCCTACGAGCAGTACTTC; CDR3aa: CASSLYRGLAGGSSYEQYF
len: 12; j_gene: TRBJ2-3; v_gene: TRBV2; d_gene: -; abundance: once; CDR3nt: TGTGCCAGCAGTGGGCCTACAGATACGCAGTATTTT; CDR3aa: CASSGPTDTQYF
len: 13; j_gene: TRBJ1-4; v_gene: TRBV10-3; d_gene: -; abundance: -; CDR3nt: TGTGCCATCAGTCTAGCCACTAATGAAAAACTGTTTTTT; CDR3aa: CAISLATNEKLFF
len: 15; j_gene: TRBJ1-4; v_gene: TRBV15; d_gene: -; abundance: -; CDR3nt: TGTGCCACCAGCAGAGGTACAGCAACTAATGAAAAACTGTTTTTT; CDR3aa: CATSRGTATNEKLFF
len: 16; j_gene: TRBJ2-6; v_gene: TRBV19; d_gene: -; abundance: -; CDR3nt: TGTGCCAGTAGTATACAGGGGCTCTCTGGGGCCAACGTCCTGACTTTC; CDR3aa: CASSIQGLSGANVLTF
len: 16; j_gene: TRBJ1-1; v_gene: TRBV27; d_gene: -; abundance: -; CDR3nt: TGTGCCAACCTACAACGGGGAAACTACGAGGACACTGAAGCTTTCTTT; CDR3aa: CANLQRGNYEDTEAFF
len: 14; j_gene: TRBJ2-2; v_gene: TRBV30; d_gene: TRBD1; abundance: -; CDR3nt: TGTGCCTGGAGGGGGACAGGTGGGGGCGGGGAGCTGTTTTTT; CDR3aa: CAWRGTGGGGELFF
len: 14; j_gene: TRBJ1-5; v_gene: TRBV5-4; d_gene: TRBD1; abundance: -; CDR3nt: TGTGCCAGCAGCCAGGGGACAGGTCTAAAGCCCCAGCATTTT; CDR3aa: CASSQGTGLKPQHF
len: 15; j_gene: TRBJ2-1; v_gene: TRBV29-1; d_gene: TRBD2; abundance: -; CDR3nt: TGCAGCGTTGAGGGGGTTAGCGGGGGCTACAATGGGCAGTTCTTC; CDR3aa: CSVEGVSGGYNGQFF
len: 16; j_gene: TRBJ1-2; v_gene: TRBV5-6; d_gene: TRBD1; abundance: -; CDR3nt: TGTGCCAGCAGTCCCGGGACAGGGGGCGTCGACTATGGCTACACCTTC; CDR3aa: CASSPGTGGVDYGYTF
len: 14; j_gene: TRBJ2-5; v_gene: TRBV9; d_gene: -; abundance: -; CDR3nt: TGTGCCAGCAGCGTAGATCCCGAGCCCCAGACCCAGTACTTC; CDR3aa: CASSVDPEPQTQYF
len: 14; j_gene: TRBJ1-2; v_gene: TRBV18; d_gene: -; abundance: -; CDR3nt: TGTGCCAGCTCACCACCTCTCGCGGGCTATGGCTACACCTTC; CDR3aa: CASSPPLAGYGYTF
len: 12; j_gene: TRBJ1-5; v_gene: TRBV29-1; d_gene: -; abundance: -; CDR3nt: TGCAGCGTTACCGACGGAGATCAGCCCCAGCATTTT; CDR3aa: CSVTDGDQPQHF
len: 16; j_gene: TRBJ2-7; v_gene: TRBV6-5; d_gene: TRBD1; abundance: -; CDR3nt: TGTGCCAGCAGTTACCCCGGGACAGGTCGAACCTACGAGCAGTACTTC; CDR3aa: CASSYPGTGRTYEQYF
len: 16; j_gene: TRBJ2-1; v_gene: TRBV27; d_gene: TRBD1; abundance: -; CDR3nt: TGTGCCAGCAGTTACCGACAGGGGACCCCCTACAATGAGCAGTTCTTC; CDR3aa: CASSYRQGTPYNEQFF
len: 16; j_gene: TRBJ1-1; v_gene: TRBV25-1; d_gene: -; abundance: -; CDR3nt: TGTGCCAGCAGTGTCCAAGAGACGAGGATGAACACTGAAGCTTTCTTT; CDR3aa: CASSVQETRMNTEAFF
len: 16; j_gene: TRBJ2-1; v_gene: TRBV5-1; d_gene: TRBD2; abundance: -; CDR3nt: TGCGCCAGCAGCTTGGAAAGCGGGGGGGCCCGCAATGAGCAGTTCTTC; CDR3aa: CASSLESGGARNEQFF
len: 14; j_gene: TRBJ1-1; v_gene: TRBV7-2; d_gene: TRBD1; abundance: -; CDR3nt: TGTGCCAGCAGCGCACAGGGGGCGGACACTGAAGCTTTCTTT; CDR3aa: CASSAQGADTEAFF
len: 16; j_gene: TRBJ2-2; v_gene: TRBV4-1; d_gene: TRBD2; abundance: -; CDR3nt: TGCGCCAGCAGCCAAGGGGGGAGGGCCCTGAGGGGGGAGCTGTTTTTT; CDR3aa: CASSQGGRALRGELFF
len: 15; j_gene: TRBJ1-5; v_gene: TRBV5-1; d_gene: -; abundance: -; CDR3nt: TGCGCTAGCAGCTATGGGTCCGGGGGTAATCAGCCCCAGCATTTT; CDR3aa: CASSYGSGGNQPQHF
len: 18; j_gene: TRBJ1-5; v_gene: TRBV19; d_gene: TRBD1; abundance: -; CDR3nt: TGTGCCAGTGAGGGGGTGGAGGGACAGGACTATAGCAATCAGCCCCAGCATTTT; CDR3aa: CASEGVEGQDYSNQPQHF
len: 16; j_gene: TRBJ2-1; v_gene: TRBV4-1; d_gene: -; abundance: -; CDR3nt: TGCGCCAGCAGCCATCCTAACAGCGGAACCTACAATGAGCAGTTCTTC; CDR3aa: CASSHPNSGTYNEQFF
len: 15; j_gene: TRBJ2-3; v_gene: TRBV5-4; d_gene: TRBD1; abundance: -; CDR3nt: TGTGCCAGCAGTCAACAGGGGGCTCAGACAGATACGCAGTATTTT; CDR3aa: CASSQQGAQTDTQYF
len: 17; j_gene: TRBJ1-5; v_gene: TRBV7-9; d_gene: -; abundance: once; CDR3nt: TGTGCCAGCAGCTCCGGCTGGGACGGGCGGGGAAATCAGCCCCAGCATTTT; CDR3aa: CASSSGWDGRGNQPQHF
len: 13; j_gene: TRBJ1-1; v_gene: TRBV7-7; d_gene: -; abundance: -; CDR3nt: TGTGCCAGCAGCTTAGCGGCGAACACTGAAGCTTTCTTT; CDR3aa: CASSLAANTEAFF
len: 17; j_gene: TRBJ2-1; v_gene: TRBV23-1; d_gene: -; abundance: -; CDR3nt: TGCGCCAGCAGTCTTCGCCGAGACAGGAGTACATGGAATGAGCAGTTCTTC; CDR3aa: CASSLRRDRSTWNEQFF
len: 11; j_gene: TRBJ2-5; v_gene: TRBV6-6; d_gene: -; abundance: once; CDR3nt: TGTGCCAGCAGCCGCGGAGAGACCCAGTACTTC; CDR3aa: CASSRGETQYF
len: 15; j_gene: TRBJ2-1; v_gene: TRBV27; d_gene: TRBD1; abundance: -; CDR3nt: TGTGCCAGCAGTTCGGGGACAGGGGCCTACAATGAGCAGTTCTTC; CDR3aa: CASSSGTGAYNEQFF
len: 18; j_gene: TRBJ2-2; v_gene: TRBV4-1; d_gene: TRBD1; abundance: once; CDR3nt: TGCGCCAGCAGCCCTTGGGCGGTGAAGACAGGGGCCATGGCGGAGCTGTTTTTT; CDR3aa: CASSPWAVKTGAMAELFF
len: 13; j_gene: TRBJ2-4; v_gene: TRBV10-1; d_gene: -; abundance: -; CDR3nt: TGCGCCAGCAGTGACGGTTTATCAAACATTCAGTACTTC; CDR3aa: CASSDGLSNIQYF
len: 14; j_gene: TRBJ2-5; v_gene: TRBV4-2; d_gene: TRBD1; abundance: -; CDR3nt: TGTGCCAGCAGCCAGGGACAGGCACGGGAGACCCAGTACTTC; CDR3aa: CASSQGQARETQYF
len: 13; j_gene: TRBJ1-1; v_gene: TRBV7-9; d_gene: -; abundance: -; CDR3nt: TGTGCCAGCAGCCTACGGGGAGGCACTGAAGCTTTCTTT; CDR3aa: CASSLRGGTEAFF
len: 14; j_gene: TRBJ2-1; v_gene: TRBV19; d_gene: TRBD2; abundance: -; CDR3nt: TGTGCCAGTTGTGCGCTAGCGGGGTACAATGAGCAGTTCTTC; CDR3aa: CASCALAGYNEQFF
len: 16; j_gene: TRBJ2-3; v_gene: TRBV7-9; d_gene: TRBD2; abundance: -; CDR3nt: TGTGCCAGCACCCCCTGGGCTAGCGGGGGGTTAGATACGCAGTATTTT; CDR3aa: CASTPWASGGLDTQYF
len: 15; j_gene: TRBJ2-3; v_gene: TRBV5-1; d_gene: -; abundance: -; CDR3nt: TGCGCCAGCAGCTTGGTCCACAGCAGCACAGATACGCAGTATTTT; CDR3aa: CASSLVHSSTDTQYF
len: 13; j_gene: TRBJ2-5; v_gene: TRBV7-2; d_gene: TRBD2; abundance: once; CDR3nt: TGTGCCAGCAGGACGGGGGGGACGGAGACCCAGTACTTC; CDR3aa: CASRTGGTETQYF
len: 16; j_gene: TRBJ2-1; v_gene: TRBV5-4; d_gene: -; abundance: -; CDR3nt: TGTGCCAGCACCGCCGGCGGCCCGAGCTCCTACAATGAGCAGTTCTTC; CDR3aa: CASTAGGPSSYNEQFF
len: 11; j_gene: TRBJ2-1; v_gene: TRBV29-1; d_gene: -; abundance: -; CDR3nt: TGCAGCGTTGAAGCCGGGTATGAGCAGTTCTTC; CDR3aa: CSVEAGYEQFF
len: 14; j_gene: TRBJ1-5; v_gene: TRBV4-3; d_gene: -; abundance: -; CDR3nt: TGCGCCAGCAGCCAAGATGGAGTGGGTCAGCCCCAGCATTTT; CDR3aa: CASSQDGVGQPQHF
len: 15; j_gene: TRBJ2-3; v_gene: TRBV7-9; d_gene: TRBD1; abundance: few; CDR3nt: TGTGCCAGCAGCCTCGGGACAGCTAGCACAGATACGCAGTATTTT; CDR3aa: CASSLGTASTDTQYF
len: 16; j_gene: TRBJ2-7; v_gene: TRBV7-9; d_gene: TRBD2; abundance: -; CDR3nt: TGTGCCAGCAGCTCGTTTATAGCGGGGGGCCCCTACGAGCAGTACTTC; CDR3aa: CASSSFIAGGPYEQYF
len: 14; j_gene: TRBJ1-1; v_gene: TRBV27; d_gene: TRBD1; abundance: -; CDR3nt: TGTCTAACGGTAGGGACAGGGGGCGTCACTGAAGCTTTCTTT; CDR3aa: CLTVGTGGVTEAFF
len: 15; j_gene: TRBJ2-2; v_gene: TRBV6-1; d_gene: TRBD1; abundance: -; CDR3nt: TGTGCCAGCAGTCCCCAGACAGGGGGGACCGGGGAGCTGTTTTTT; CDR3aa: CASSPQTGGTGELFF
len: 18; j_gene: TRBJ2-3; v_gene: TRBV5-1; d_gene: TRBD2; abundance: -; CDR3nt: TGCGCCAGCAGCTGGGGACTAGCGGGGGGCAGTAGCACAGATACGCAGTATTTT; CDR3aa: CASSWGLAGGSSTDTQYF
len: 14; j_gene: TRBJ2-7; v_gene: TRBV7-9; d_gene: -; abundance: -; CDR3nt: TGTGCCAGCAGCCAAACCGGGATCACCTACGAGCAGTACTTC; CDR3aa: CASSQTGITYEQYF
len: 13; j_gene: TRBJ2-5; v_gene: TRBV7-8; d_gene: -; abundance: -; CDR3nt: TGTGCCAGCAGCTTAGACAGACAAGAGACCCAGTACTTC; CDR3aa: CASSLDRQETQYF
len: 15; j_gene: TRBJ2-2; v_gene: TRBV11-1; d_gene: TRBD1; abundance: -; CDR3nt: TGTGCCAGCAGCGACAGGGTACTTGTCACCGGGGAGCTGTTTTTT; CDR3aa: CASSDRVLVTGELFF
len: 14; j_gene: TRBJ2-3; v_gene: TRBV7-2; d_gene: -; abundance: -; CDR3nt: TGTGCCAGCAGCTTAGCCCCAGGGATAGATACGCAGTATTTT; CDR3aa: CASSLAPGIDTQYF